The T cell receptor (beta chain) under discussion was sequenced for a study of T cell responses to AZD1222 COVID-19 vaccine. Sequencing was performed with immunoSEQ multiplex PCR; in TCRdb, only in-frame clones are kept and a portion is missing. The top ten hold 4.2% of the sample, which has around 100,000 clones, about 90% seen once. Findings and limits, study-wide: Only a handful of AZD1222 recipients tested seropositive at baseline. Spike-specific TCR breadth and depth went up after people got two AZD1222 doses.

On this clone itself: Its antigen remains unidentified.

CDR3 length equals 13 residues. V lost 0 bases to trimming and J lost 7 bases, with 9 bases between them. CDR1 and CDR2 (germline): LGHNA, YNFKEQ. The J gene is TRBJ1-2, the V gene TRBV4-2; D remains ambiguous. The starting material was peripheral blood, obtained on day 0 of MenACWY control vaccination. The sequence came from an adult in good health. The CDR3 coding sequence is TGTGCCAGCAGCCAAGATCTACGACGTGGCTACACCTTC. It specifies CASSQDLRRGYTF.